The rows below give T cell receptor beta chains drawn from one sample of a study of cytomegalovirus exposure and HLA in healthy donors. Sequencing was performed with immunoSEQ multiplex PCR; in TCRdb, only in-frame clones are kept and a portion is missing. The table shows about 210,000 clones, with about 85% occurring only once. The sample taken for sequencing was PBMCs. The receptors here all came from a girl between 2 and 10 years old in good health and CMV-seronegative. Both conserved end residues are part of each CDR3. A D gene is named only where the DNA matches it firmly. Only part of the rows carry a size: once, few, many, or a class if the clone is expanded.

>TRBJ2-3|-|TRBV2|-
TGTGCCATCCTCTCCGATACGCAGTATTTT
CAILSDTQYF
>TRBJ1-3|TRBD1|TRBV19|-
TGTGCCAGTAGTCTACCGGACAGGACCTACTCTGGAAACACCATATATTTT
CASSLPDRTYSGNTIYF
>TRBJ2-1|TRBD2|TRBV11-3|-
TGTGCCAGCGGTATGCGGGAGGGCTCCTACAATGAGCAGTTCTTC
CASGMREGSYNEQFF
>TRBJ1-1|-|TRBV6-6|-
TGTGCCAGCAGTTACTCGTACGGGAACCCTGAAGCTTTCTTT
CASSYSYGNPEAFF
>TRBJ1-5|-|TRBV6-6|-
TGTGCCAGCAGTAAAGGGGCACAGAGCAATCAGCCCCAGCATTTT
CASSKGAQSNQPQHF
>TRBJ1-6|-|TRBV30|-
TGTGCCTGGAGGAGCAGGGAGGATAATTCACCCCTCCACTTT
CAWRSREDNSPLHF
>TRBJ2-7|TRBD2|TRBV5-1|-
TGCGCCAGCAGCTTGGCTCCAGCGGGAGGGCGGGAGCAGTACTTC
CASSLAPAGGREQYF
>TRBJ2-5|-|TRBV2|-
TGTGCCAGCAGATGGGCGGGACTTTCGCAAGAGACCCAGTACTTC
CASRWAGLSQETQYF
>TRBJ2-7|-|TRBV28|-
TGTGCCAGCAGTACTAGATTAGTCAACGAGCAGTACTTC
CASSTRLVNEQYF
>TRBJ1-5|-|TRBV7-6|-
TGTGCCAGCAGCTGGCAGGTTAATCAGCCCCAGCATTTT
CASSWQVNQPQHF
>TRBJ2-1|TRBD2|TRBV30|few
TGTGCCTGGAATGGACTAGCGGGAGAATATGAGCAGTTCTTC
CAWNGLAGEYEQFF
>TRBJ2-7|TRBD1|TRBV30|-
TGTGCCTGGAAACCGTCAGGGGGCTACTACGAGCAGTACTTC
CAWKPSGGYYEQYF
>TRBJ2-3|-|TRBV19|few
TGTGCCAGTTCGGCGGAGAGCACAGATACGCAGTATTTT
CASSAESTDTQYF
>TRBJ2-1|TRBD2|TRBV28|-
TGTGCCAGCAGTCCACTAGCGGGAGGGCCCCTTGAGCAGTTCTTC
CASSPLAGGPLEQFF
>TRBJ2-5|-|TRBV18|-
TGTGCCAGCTCACCCGCCCCGAGACAACAAGAGACCCAGTACTTC
CASSPAPRQQETQYF
>TRBJ1-2|-|TRBV2|-
TGTGCCAGCAGTGAAGCGCTGGGTGCCTCGGGGAGGGGCAGGGACTATGGCTACACCTTC
CASSEALGASGRGRDYGYTF
>TRBJ2-2|TRBD2|TRBV5-4|-
TGTGCCAGCAGCACCGGACTAGCCGGGGAGCTGTTTTTT
CASSTGLAGELFF
>TRBJ2-7|TRBD2|TRBV7-2|-
TGTGCCAGCAGCCCTCGACTAGCGGGGTCCTACGAGCAGTACTTC
CASSPRLAGSYEQYF
>TRBJ2-2|-|TRBV6-1|once
TGTGCCAGCAGTGTAGTGGTGAGGGTCACCGGGGAGCTGTTTTTT
CASSVVVRVTGELFF
>TRBJ1-2|-|TRBV30|-
TGTGCCTGGAAAGAGTCCGGGACAACACTCTATGGCTACACCTTC
CAWKESGTTLYGYTF
>TRBJ2-1|-|TRBV10-1|-
TGCGCCAGCAGTGACCTAGCCTTATCCAATGAGCAGTTCTTC
CASSDLALSNEQFF
>TRBJ2-1|-|TRBV20-1|-
TGCAGTGCGGAGCTAGCATTCGAGCAGTTCTTC
CSAELAFEQFF
>TRBJ2-7|-|TRBV5-5|-
TGTGCCAGCAGCTTGGGACCAGTCCAGGGGGAGCAGTACTTC
CASSLGPVQGEQYF
>TRBJ2-3|TRBD1|TRBV2|-
TGTGCCAGCATAGCAGGGGGCGTAGATACGCAGTATTTT
CASIAGGVDTQYF
>TRBJ2-5|-|TRBV5-6|-
TGTGCCAGCAACCCAAGGCCCCGCTCGTTGGCGGTCGAGACCCAGTACTTC
CASNPRPRSLAVETQYF
>TRBJ1-2|-|TRBV7-9|-
TGTGCCAGCAGCTTCCCTAACCTTTGGGGGGCTAACTATGGCTACACCTTC
CASSFPNLWGANYGYTF
>TRBJ2-5|TRBD2|TRBV4-2|-
TGTGCCAGCAGCCAGGAGCTTAGCGGGGGGGCAGAGACCCAGTACTTC
CASSQELSGGAETQYF
>TRBJ2-7|TRBD1|TRBV10-1|-
TGCGCCAGCAGTGAGGAGAGGACAGGACGCTACGAGCAGTACTTC
CASSEERTGRYEQYF
>TRBJ2-7|-|TRBV6-5|-
TGTGCCAGCAGTTACGCCAGCTCCTACGAGCAGTACTTC
CASSYASSYEQYF
>TRBJ2-1|-|TRBV10-2|once
TGCGCCAGCAGTGCGACTTCCTGGGCTAGCGTCACCTACAATGAGCAGTTCTTC
CASSATSWASVTYNEQFF
>TRBJ2-3|TRBD1|TRBV19|-
TGTGCCAGTACCAAGACAGGGGCCACAGATACGCAGTATTTT
CASTKTGATDTQYF
>TRBJ1-1|TRBD1|TRBV5-1|-
TGCGCCAGCAGCTTGGGACAGGGGGCCGGCACTGAAGCTTTCTTT
CASSLGQGAGTEAFF
>TRBJ2-2|TRBD2|TRBV13|-
TGTGCCAGCAGCTCCCCTAGCGGGGGGGTGACCGGGGAGCTGTTTTTT
CASSSPSGGVTGELFF
>TRBJ2-3|TRBD2|TRBV6-5|-
TGTGCCAGCAGTGGTGAGGGACTAGCGGCCGATACGCAGTATTTT
CASSGEGLAADTQYF
>TRBJ1-4|-|TRBV5-1|-
TGCGCCAGCAGCCCACTGGGGGGGGGTGAAAAACTGTTTTTT
CASSPLGGGEKLFF
>TRBJ2-7|-|TRBV5-6|-
TGTGCCAGCAGCCTGGACTCCGGCGGGCAGTACTTC
CASSLDSGGQYF
>TRBJ1-1|TRBD1|TRBV2|-
TGTGCCAGCAGTGAAAGCGGCAGGGGGCAGGTTTCCACTGAAGCTTTCTTT
CASSESGRGQVSTEAFF
>TRBJ2-7|-|TRBV5-1|-
TGCGCCAGCACCCTGACAGGCCAAGTGAGGGAGCAGTACTTC
CASTLTGQVREQYF
>TRBJ2-1|TRBD2|TRBV10-1|-
TGCGCCAGCAGTGTGGGACTAGCGGGTAATGAGCAGTTCTTC
CASSVGLAGNEQFF
>TRBJ1-5|-|TRBV5-8|-
TGTGCCAGCAGCTTGGGGAAAACAGAAAATCAGCCCCAGCATTTT
CASSLGKTENQPQHF
>TRBJ1-4|TRBD1|TRBV2|-
TGTGCCAGCAGTGAAGGGGGGACAGGAGGAGAAAAACTGTTTTTT
CASSEGGTGGEKLFF
>TRBJ2-7|-|TRBV19|-
TGTGCCAGTAGTATAGTGGTCGGGAGCGGTACCTACGAGCAGTACTTC
CASSIVVGSGTYEQYF
>TRBJ1-2|-|TRBV6-5|-
TGTGCCAGCAGTTACTCGAGGACTAACTATGGCTACACCTTC
CASSYSRTNYGYTF
>TRBJ1-5|TRBD1|TRBV5-5|once
TGTGCCAGCAGCCCCCAGGGGGCAAGTCAGCCCCAGCATTTT
CASSPQGASQPQHF
>TRBJ2-7|TRBD2|TRBV13|once
TGTGCCAGCAGCTTACTGGGACTAGCGGACTACGAGCAGTACTTC
CASSLLGLADYEQYF
>TRBJ2-1|-|TRBV4-1|-
TGCGCCAGCAGCCAACCGATGTCGGACAATGAGCAGTTCTTC
CASSQPMSDNEQFF
>TRBJ1-1|TRBD1|TRBV5-1|-
TGCGCCAGCAGCTTTCTTCATAGGACAGGGATGACTGAAGCTTTCTTT
CASSFLHRTGMTEAFF
>TRBJ1-6|TRBD1|TRBV5-4|-
TGTGCCAGCAGCTTGTACGGACAGGGATCTCCCCTCCACTTT
CASSLYGQGSPLHF
>TRBJ1-2|-|TRBV19|-
TGTGCCAGTAGTATGCAGGGGTTCTATGGCTACACCTTC
CASSMQGFYGYTF
>TRBJ1-2|-|TRBV23-1|-
TGCGCCAGCAGTCCCGCCGCCACGGGCTATGGCTACACCTTC
CASSPAATGYGYTF
>TRBJ2-1|-|TRBV9|-
TGTGCCAGCAGCGGGGCACATCATCCTCCTTACAATGAGCAGTTCTTC
CASSGAHHPPYNEQFF
>TRBJ2-7|-|TRBV6-5|-
TGTGCCAGCAAGCAGGATCCTCACTACGAGCAGTACTTC
CASKQDPHYEQYF
>TRBJ2-1|-|TRBV29-1|few
TGCAGCGTTTTGCGTTACAATGAGCAGTTCTTC
CSVLRYNEQFF
>TRBJ1-1|-|TRBV19|once
TGTGCCAGTAGTATAGCGGGGATGACTGAAGCTTTCTTT
CASSIAGMTEAFF
>TRBJ2-5|TRBD2|TRBV10-3|-
TGTGCCATCAGTGCCGCGGGGGGAGAGACCCAGTACTTC
CAISAAGGETQYF
>TRBJ2-6|-|TRBV18|-
TGTGCCAGCTCACCACCGAGGCGCAGGGAGGCTGGGGCCAACGTCCTGACTTTC
CASSPPRRREAGANVLTF
>TRBJ2-6|-|TRBV7-9|-
TGTGCCAGCAGCTCAAATAGGGGGAGAGGGGCCAACGTCCTGACTTTC
CASSSNRGRGANVLTF
>TRBJ2-3|-|TRBV7-8|-
TGTGCCAGCAGCAACGAACTAGAAACAGATACGCAGTATTTT
CASSNELETDTQYF
>TRBJ2-2|TRBD1|TRBV18|-
TGTGCCAGCTCACCGCGGGACAGGGAGACCGGGGAGCTGTTTTTT
CASSPRDRETGELFF